This T cell receptor (beta chain) is from a study of control samples from healthy donors and cancer patients. The protocol was immunoSEQ multiplex PCR, while the TCRdb copy is restricted to in-frame clones and leaves out a portion. The sample records 91,000 or so clones, 80% to 95% being singletons. The receptor's source is a woman aged 25 to 39 in good health. The sequencing input was blood.

The CDR3 DNA reads TGTGCCACCAGCAGAAACCTGAAAGGACTAGCGGGAGTTCCCACATACAATGAGCAGTTCTTC. Protein: CATSRNLKGLAGVPTYNEQFF. V is TRBV15 and J is TRBJ2-1; TRBD2 aligns across 13 bases. Germline V gene lookup returns CDR1 LNHNV and CDR2 YYDKDF (reference sequence). This CDR3 comprises 21 residues. V was pared by 2 bases and J by 4 bases, with 17 bases of the junction left unmatched.